This record concerns one TCR beta chain sequence. The antigen is not known. Sequencing used immunoSEQ multiplex PCR; TCRdb keeps in-frame clones, though not all of them. The sample contains around 550,000 clones, approximately 96% of which appear only once. The sample is drawn from a study of shared clonotypes between healthy human individuals. Study-wide results and caveats: The study found approximately 5% of naive CD4 clonotypes shared across four donors.

Naive CD8 isolation took CD45RO-negative cells positively selected for CCR7 and excluded terminally differentiated effector memory CD45RA+ cells. Sequencing input: naive CD8+ T cells sorted from blood. The source of this sequence is a woman aged 25 to 39 in good health.

The CDR3: CASSPSGKAYNEQFF. In nucleotides, the CDR3 is TGTGCCAGCAGTCCTAGCGGGAAGGCCTACAATGAGCAGTTCTTC. This chain uses TRBV27 with TRBJ2-1, with 9 nucleotides matching TRBD2. The CDR3 contains 15 residues. With 5 bases clipped from V and 2 bases from J, the junction kept 4 bases outside the gene matches. Looked up from germline, CDR1 is MNHEY and CDR2 is SMNVEV (reference sequence).